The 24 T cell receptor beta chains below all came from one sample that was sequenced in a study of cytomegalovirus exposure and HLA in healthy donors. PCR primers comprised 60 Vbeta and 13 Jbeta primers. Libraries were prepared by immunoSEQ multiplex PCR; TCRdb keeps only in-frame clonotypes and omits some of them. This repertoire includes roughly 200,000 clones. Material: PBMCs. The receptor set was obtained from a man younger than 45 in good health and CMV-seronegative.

CDR3 nucleotide sequence: TGTGCCAGCAGTTACTCGGGGCAAGCTTTCTTT. Encoded protein: CASSYSGQAFF. V and J are TRBV6-6 and TRBJ1-1; the D gene is possibly TRBD1 (5 bases). With 0 bases removed from V and 9 bases from J, the gap between germline ends came to 5 bases. The CDR3 totals 11 residues. Germline CDR1 reads MNHNY; CDR2 reads SVGAGI (reference sequence).

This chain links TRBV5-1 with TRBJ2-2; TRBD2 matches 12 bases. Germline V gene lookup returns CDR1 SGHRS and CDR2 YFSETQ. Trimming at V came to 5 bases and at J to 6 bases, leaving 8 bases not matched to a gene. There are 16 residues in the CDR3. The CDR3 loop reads CASRFSSGGAAGELFF. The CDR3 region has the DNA TGCGCCAGCAGGTTCTCTAGCGGGGGGGCCGCCGGGGAGCTGTTTTTT.

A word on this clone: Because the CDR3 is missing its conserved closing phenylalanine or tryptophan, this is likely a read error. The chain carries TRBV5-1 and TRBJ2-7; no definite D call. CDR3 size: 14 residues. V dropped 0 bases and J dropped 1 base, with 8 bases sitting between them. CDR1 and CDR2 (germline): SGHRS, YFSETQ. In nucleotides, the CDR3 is TGCGCCAGCAGCTTGGAGCAGGCTTCCTACGAGCAGTACCTC. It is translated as CASSLEQASYEQYL.

Here the CDR3 reads CASSKSAGEGLGGYTF. For the CDR3, the DNA is TGTGCCAGCAGTAAATCGGCAGGCGAAGGACTGGGTGGCTACACCTTC. The genes are TRBV2 and TRBJ1-2; no clear D. The length of the CDR3 is 16 residues. Trimming stripped 5 bases from V and 7 bases from J, with 23 bases between. Germline V gives CDR1 SNHLY, CDR2 FYNNEI.

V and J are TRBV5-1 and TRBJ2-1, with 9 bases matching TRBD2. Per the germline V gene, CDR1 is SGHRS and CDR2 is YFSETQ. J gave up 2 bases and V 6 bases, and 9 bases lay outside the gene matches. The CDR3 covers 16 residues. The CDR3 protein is CASTIEREATYNEQFF. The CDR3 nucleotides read TGCGCCAGCACCATAGAGCGGGAGGCCACCTACAATGAGCAGTTCTTC.

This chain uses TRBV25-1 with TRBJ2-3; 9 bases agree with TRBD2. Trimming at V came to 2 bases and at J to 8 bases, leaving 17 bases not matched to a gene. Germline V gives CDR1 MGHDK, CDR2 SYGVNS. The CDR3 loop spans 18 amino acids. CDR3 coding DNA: TGTGCCAGCAGTGAAATCCCGACTGCGGGGGGGGGATTCGGTACGCAGTATTTT. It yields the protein CASSEIPTAGGGFGTQYF.

This CDR3 reads CASSLAPGQGVDEQYF. Written as DNA, the CDR3 is TGTGCCAGCAGCTTAGCCCCGGGACAGGGTGTGGACGAGCAGTACTTC. The chain is built from TRBV11-3 and TRBJ2-7; 9 bases match TRBD1. V was clipped by 1 base and J by 5 bases; unmatched bases: 9. Germline assignment: CDR1 SGHNT and CDR2 YENEEA. CDR3 length: 16 residues.

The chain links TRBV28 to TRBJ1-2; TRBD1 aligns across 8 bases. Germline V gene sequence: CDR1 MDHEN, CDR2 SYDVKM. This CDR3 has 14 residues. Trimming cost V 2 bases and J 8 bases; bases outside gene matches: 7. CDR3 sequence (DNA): TGTGCCAGCAGTTTACGGCAGGGGGCGCGGGGCTACACCTTC. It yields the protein CASSLRQGARGYTF.

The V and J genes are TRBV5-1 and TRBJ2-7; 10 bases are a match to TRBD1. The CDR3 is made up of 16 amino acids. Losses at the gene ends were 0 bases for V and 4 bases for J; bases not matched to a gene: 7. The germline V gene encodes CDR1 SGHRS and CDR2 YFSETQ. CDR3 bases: TGCGCCAGCAGCTTGGATACGACAGGGGGCTGGTACGAGCAGTACTTC. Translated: CASSLDTTGGWYEQYF.

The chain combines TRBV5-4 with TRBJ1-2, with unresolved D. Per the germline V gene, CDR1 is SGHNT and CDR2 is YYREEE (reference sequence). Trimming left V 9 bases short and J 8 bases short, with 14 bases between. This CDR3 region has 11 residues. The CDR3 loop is CATTGSGGYTF. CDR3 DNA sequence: TGTGCCACCACCGGGAGCGGGGGCTACACCTTC.

CDR3 region: CASSQDIGQGANEQYF. The CDR3 bases are TGTGCCAGCAGCCAAGATATTGGGCAGGGGGCAAACGAGCAGTACTTC. V and J are TRBV14 and TRBJ2-7; 8 positions agree with TRBD1. The junction had 9 bases not matched to a gene; V was cut back by 0 bases and J by 5 bases. The CDR3 runs to 16 residues. Germline loops: CDR1 SGHDN, CDR2 FVKESK.

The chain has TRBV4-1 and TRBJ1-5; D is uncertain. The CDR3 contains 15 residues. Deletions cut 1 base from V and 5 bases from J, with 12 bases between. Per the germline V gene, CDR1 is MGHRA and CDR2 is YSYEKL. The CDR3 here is CASSQGEERHQPQHF. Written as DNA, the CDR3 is TGCGCCAGCAGCCAAGGGGAGGAACGGCATCAGCCCCAGCATTTT.

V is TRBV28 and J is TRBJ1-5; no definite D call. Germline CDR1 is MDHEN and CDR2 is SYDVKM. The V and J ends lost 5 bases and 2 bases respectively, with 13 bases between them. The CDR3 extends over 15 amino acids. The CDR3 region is CASSPPGPGNQPQHF. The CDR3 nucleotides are TGTGCCAGCAGTCCTCCCGGTCCGGGCAATCAGCCCCAGCATTTT.

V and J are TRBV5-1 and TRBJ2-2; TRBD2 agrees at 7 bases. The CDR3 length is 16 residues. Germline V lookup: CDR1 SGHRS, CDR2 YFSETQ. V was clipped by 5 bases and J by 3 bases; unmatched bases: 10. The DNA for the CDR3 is TGCGCCAGCAGGCTAGCGGAAAGCGGGGACACCGGGGAGCTGTTTTTT. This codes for CASRLAESGDTGELFF.

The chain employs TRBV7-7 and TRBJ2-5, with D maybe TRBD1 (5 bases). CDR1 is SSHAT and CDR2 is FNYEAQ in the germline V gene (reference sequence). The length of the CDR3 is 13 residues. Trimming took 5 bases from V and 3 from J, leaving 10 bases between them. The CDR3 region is CASSQWGKETQYF. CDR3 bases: TGTGCCAGCAGCCAATGGGGCAAAGAGACCCAGTACTTC. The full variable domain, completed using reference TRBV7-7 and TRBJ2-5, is GAGVSQSPRYKVTKRGQDVTLRCDPISSHATLYWYQQALGQGPEFLTYFNYEAQPDKSGLPSDRFSAERPEGSISTLTIQRTEQRDSAMYRCASSQWGKETQYFGPGTRLLVL.

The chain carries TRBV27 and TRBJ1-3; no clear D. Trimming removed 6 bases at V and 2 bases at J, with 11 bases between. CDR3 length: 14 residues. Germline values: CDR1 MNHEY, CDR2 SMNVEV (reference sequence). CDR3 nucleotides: TGTGCCAGCAGCTCTCCGGGAGCTGGAAACACCATATATTTT. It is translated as CASSSPGAGNTIYF.

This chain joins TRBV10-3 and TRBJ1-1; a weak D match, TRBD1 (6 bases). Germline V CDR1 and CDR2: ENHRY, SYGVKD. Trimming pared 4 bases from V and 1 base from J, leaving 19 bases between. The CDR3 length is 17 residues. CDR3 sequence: CAISGSTSGHPNTEAFF. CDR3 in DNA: TGTGCCATCAGTGGAAGCACCTCGGGACACCCGAACACTGAAGCTTTCTTT.

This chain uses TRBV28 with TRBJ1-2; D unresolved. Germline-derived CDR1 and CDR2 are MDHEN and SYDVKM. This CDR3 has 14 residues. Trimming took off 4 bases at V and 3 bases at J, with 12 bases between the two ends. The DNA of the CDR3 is TGTGCCAGCAGTTCCGCGGGCGCGCACTATGGCTACACCTTC. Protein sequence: CASSSAGAHYGYTF.

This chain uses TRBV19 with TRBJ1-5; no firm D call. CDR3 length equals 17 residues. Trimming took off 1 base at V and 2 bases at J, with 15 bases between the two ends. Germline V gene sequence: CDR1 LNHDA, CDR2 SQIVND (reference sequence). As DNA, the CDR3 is TGTGCCAGTAGTATAGCGGAGTCGGGAAGCGGCAATCAGCCCCAGCATTTT. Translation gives CASSIAESGSGNQPQHF.

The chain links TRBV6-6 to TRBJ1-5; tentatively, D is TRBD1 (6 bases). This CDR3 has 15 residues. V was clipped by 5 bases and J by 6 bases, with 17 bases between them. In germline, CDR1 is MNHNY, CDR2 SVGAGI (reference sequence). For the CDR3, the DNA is TGTGCCAGCAGTCCTGGAGAAGGGGGGGCTCAGCCCCAGCATTTT. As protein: CASSPGEGGAQPQHF.

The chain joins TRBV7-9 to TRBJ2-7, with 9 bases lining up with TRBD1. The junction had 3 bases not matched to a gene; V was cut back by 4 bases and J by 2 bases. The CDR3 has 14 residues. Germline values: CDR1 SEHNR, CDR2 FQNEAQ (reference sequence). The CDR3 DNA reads TGTGCCAGCAGCTACCGGGACAGGGCCTACGAGCAGTACTTC. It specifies CASSYRDRAYEQYF.

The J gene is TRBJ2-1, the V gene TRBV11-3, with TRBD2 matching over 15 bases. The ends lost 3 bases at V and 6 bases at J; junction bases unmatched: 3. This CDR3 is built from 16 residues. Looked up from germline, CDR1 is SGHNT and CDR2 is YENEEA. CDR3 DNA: TGTGCCAGCAGCTTTCGGACTAGCGGGGGGGCCAATGAGCAGTTCTTC. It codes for CASSFRTSGGANEQFF.

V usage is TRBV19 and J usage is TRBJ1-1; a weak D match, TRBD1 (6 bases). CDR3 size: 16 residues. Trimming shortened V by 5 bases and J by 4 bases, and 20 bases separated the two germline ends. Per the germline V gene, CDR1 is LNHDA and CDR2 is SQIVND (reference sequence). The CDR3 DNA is TGTGCCAGTAGTTGGAACCGAGGGGGGGAGGTCACTGAAGCTTTCTTT. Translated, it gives CASSWNRGGEVTEAFF.

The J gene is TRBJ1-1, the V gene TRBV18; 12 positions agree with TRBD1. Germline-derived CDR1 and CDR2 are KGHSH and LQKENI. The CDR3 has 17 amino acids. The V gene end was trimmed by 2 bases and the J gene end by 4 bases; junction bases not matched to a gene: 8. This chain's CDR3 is CASSPGTGGRRVTEAFF. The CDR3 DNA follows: TGTGCCAGCTCACCAGGGACAGGGGGCCGTCGTGTCACTGAAGCTTTCTTT.